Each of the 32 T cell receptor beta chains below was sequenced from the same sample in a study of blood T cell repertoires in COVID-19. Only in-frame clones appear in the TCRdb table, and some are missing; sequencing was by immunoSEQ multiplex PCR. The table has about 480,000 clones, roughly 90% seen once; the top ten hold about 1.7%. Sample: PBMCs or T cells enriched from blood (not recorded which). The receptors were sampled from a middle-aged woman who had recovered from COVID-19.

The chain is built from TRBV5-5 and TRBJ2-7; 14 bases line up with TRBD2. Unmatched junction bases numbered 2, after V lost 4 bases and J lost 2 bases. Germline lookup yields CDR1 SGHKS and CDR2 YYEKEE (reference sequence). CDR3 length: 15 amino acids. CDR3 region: CASSKTSGRAYEQYF. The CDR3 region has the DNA TGTGCCAGCAGCAAGACTAGCGGGAGGGCCTACGAGCAGTACTTC.

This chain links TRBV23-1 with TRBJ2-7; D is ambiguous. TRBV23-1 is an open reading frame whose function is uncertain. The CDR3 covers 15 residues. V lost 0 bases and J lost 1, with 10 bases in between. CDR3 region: CASSQSRLLSYEQYF. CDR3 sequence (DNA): TGCGCCAGCAGTCAATCGAGACTGCTATCCTACGAGCAGTACTTC.

CDR3 residues: CAASVGQPQHF. For the CDR3, the DNA is TGTGCCGCGAGTGTTGGTCAGCCCCAGCATTTT. The chain has TRBV6-5 and TRBJ1-5, with D unclear. The V and J ends lost 11 bases and 6 bases respectively, with 11 bases between them. CDR3 size: 11 residues. CDR1 is MNHEY and CDR2 is SVGAGI in the germline V gene.

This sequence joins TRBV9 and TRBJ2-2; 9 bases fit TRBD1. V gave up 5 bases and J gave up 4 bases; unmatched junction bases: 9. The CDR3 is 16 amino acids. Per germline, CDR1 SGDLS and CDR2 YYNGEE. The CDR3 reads CASSGGQGSVTGELFF. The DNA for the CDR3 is TGTGCCAGCAGTGGGGGACAGGGATCGGTCACCGGGGAGCTGTTTTTT.

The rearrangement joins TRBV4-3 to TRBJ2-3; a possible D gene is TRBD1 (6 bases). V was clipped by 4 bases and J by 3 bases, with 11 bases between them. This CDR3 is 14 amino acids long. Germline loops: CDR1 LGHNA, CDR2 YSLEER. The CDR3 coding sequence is TGCGCCAGCAGCCCTGCAAGGGGGACAGATACGCAGTATTTT. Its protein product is CASSPARGTDTQYF.

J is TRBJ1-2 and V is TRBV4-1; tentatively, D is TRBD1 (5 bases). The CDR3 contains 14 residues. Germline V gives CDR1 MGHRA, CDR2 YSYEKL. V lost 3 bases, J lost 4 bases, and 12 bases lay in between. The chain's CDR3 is CASSQPGGGYGYTF. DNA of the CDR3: TGCGCCAGCAGCCAGCCCGGGGGGGGCTATGGCTACACCTTC.

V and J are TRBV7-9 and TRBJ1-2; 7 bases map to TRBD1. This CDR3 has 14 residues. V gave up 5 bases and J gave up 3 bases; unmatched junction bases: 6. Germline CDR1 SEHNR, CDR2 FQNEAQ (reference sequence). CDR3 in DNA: TGTGCCAGCAGCCCAGGGGGACAATACTATGGCTACACCTTC. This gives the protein CASSPGGQYYGYTF.

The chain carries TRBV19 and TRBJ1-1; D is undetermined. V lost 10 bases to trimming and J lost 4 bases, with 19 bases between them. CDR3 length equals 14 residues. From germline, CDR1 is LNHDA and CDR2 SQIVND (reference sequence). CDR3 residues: CAISLPPFATEAFF. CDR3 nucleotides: TGTGCCATCTCTCTACCCCCCTTCGCCACTGAAGCTTTCTTT.

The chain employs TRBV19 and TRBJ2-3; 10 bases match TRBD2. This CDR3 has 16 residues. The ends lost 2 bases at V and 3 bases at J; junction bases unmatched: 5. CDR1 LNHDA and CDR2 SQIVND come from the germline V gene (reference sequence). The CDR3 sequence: CASSILAGGVTDTQYF. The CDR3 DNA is TGTGCCAGTAGTATATTAGCGGGAGGCGTGACAGATACGCAGTATTTT.

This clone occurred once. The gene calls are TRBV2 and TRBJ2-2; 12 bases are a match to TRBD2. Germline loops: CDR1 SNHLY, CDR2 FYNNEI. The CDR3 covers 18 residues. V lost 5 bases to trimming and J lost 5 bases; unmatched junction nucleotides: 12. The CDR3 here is CASSPTSGSSERTGELFF. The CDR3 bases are TGTGCCAGCAGTCCGACTAGCGGGAGCTCCGAGAGGACCGGGGAGCTGTTTTTT.

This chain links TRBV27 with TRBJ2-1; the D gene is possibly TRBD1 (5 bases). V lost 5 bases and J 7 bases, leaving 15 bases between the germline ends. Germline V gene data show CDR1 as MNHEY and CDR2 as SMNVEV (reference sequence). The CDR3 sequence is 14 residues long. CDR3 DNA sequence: TGTGCCAGCAGTCCCAACGTCCCAGGGAATGAGCAGTTCTTC. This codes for CASSPNVPGNEQFF.

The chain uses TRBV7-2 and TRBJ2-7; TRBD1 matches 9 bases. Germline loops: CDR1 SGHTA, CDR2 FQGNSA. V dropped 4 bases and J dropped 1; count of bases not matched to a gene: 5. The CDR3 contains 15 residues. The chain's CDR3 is CASSSAGTGSYEQYF. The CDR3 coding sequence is TGTGCCAGCAGCTCCGCCGGGACAGGGTCCTACGAGCAGTACTTC.

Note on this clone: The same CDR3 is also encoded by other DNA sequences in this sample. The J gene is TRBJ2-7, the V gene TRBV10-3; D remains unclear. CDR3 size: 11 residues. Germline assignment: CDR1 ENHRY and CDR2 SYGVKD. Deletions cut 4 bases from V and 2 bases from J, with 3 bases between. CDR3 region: CAISGAYEQYF. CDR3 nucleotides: TGTGCCATCAGTGGCGCCTACGAGCAGTACTTC.

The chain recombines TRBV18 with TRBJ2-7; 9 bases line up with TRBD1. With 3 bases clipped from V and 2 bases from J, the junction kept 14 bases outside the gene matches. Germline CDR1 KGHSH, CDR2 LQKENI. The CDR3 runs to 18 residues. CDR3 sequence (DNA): TGTGCCAGCTCACCGTTCTTCCCGGGACAGGGAACGGCCTACGAGCAGTACTTC. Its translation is CASSPFFPGQGTAYEQYF.

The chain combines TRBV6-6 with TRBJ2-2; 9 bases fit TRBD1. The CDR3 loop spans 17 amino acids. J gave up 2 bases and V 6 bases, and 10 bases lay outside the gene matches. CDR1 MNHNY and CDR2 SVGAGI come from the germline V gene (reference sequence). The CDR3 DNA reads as TGTGCCAGCAGCCGAGGCGGGACAGGGTCTAACACCGGGGAGCTGTTTTTT. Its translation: CASSRGGTGSNTGELFF.

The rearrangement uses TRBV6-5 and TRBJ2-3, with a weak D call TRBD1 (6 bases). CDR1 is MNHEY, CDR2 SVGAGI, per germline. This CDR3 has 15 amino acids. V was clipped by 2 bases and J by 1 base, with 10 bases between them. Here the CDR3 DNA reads TGTGCCAGCAGTTACCTTTCAGGGGGCACAGATACGCAGTATTTT. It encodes CASSYLSGGTDTQYF.

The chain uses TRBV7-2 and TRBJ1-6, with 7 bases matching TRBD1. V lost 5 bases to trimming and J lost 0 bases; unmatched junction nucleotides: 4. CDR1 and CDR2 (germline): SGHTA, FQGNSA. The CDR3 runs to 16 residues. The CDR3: CASSPQGSSYNSPLHF. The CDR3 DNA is TGTGCCAGCAGCCCACAGGGGAGCTCCTATAATTCACCCCTCCACTTT.

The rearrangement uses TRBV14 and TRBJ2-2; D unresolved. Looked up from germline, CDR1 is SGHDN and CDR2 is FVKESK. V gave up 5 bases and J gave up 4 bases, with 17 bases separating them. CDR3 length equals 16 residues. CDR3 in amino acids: CASSETPTQVTGELFF. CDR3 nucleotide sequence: TGTGCCAGCAGCGAAACTCCGACCCAGGTCACCGGGGAGCTGTTTTTT.

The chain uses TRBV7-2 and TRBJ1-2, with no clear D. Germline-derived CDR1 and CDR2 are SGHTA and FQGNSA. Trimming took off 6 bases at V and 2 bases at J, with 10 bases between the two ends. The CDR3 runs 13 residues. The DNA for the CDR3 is TGTGCCAGCAGTTCTGGGAGAAACTATGGCTACACCTTC. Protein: CASSSGRNYGYTF.

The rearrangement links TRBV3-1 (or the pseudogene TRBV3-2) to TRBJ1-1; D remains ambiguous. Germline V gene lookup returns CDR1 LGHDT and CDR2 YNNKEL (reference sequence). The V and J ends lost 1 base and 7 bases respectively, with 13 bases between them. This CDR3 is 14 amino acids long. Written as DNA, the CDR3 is TGTGCCAGCAGCCAAGGTGGAGGGTCCAATGAAGCTTTCTTT. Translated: CASSQGGGSNEAFF.

CDR3 region: CAIRADTTKVNTEAFF. The CDR3 DNA reads as TGTGCCATCAGGGCCGACACGACGAAGGTGAACACTGAAGCTTTCTTT. The rearrangement uses TRBV10-3 and TRBJ1-1; D remains ambiguous. Germline V lookup: CDR1 ENHRY, CDR2 SYGVKD. The CDR3 contains 16 residues. V was shortened by 6 bases and J by 0 bases, with 17 bases between the two germline ends.

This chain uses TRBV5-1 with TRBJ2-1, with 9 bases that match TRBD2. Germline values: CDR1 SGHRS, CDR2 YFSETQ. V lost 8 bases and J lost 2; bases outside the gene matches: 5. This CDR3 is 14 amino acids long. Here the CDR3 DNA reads TGCGCCAGTCAGAGCGGGAGGACCTACAATGAGCAGTTCTTC. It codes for CASQSGRTYNEQFF.

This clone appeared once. The CDR3 is CASSLGAGIGANVLTF. The DNA for the CDR3 is TGTGCCAGCAGCTTGGGGGCAGGGATCGGGGCCAACGTCCTGACTTTC. The V gene is TRBV5-8, the J gene TRBJ2-6; a weak D match, TRBD1 (5 bases). The germline gives CDR1 SGHTS, CDR2 YDEGEE. The ends were cut back, 0 bases at V and 4 bases at J, with 11 bases in the middle. The CDR3 covers 16 residues.

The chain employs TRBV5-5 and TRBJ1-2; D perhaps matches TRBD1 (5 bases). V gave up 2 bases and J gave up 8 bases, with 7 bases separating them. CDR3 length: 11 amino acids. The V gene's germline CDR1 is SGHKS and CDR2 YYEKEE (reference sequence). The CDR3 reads CASSLGAGYTF. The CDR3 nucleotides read TGTGCCAGCAGCTTAGGGGCGGGCTACACCTTC. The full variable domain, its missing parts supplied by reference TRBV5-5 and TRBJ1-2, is DAGVTQSPTHLIKTRGQQVTLRCSPISGHKSVSWYQQVLGQGPQFIFQYYEKEERGRGNFPDRFSARQFPNYSSELNVNALLLGDSALYLCASSLGAGYTFGSGTRLTVV.

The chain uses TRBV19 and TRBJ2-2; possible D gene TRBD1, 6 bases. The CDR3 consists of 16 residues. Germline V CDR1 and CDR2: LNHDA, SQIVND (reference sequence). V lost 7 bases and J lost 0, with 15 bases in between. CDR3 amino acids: CASISMDRSNTGELFF. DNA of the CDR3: TGTGCCAGTATTAGTATGGACAGATCGAACACCGGGGAGCTGTTTTTT.

CDR3 residues: CASSVATGQNYGYTF. CDR3 sequence (DNA): TGTGCCAGCAGCGTAGCTACAGGACAGAACTATGGCTACACCTTC. This chain uses TRBV9 with TRBJ1-2; D is possibly TRBD1 (6 bases). The CDR3 has 15 amino acids. Per germline, CDR1 SGDLS and CDR2 YYNGEE. The V end lost 0 bases, the J end lost 2 bases, and 11 bases lay between the germline ends.

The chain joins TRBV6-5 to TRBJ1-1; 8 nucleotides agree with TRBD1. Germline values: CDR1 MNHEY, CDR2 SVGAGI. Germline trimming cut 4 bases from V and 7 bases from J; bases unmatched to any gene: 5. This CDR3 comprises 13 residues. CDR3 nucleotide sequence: TGTGCCAGCAGTTTCTTCGGGACAGGTGAAGCTTTCTTT. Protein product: CASSFFGTGEAFF.

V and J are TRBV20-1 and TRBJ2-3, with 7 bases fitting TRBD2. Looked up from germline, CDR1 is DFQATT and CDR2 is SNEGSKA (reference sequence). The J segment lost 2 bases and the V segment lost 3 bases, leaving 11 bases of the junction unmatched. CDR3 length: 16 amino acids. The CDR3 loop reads CSASSSGDLYTDTQYF. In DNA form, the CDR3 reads TGCAGTGCTAGTTCTAGCGGAGACTTATACACAGATACGCAGTATTTT.

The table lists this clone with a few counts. CDR3 DNA: TGCAGCGTTGGGAGACAGGGGGGAGACTATGGCTACACCTTC. The encoded protein is CSVGRQGGDYGYTF. This rearrangement joins TRBV29-1 to TRBJ1-2, with 9 bases that match TRBD1. The germline gives CDR1 SQVTM, CDR2 ANQGSEA. The CDR3 consists of 14 residues. With 4 bases clipped from V and 3 bases from J, the junction kept 6 bases outside the gene matches.

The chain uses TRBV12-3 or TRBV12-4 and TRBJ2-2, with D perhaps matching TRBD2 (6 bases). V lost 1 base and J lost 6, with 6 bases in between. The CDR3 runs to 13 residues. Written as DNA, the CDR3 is TGTGCCAGCAGTTTAGGCGGGGCCGGGGAGCTGTTTTTT. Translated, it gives CASSLGGAGELFF.

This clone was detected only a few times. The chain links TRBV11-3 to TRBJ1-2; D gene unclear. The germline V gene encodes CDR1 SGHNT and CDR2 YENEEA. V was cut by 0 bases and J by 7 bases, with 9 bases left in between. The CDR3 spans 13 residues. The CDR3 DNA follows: TGTGCCAGCAGCTTAGATGGCCGCAGTGGCTACACCTTC. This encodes CASSLDGRSGYTF.

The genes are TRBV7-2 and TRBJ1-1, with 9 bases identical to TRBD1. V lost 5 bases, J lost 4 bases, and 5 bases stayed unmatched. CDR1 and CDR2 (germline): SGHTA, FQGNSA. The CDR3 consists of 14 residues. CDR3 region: CASSPDRGGTEAFF. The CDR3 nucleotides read TGTGCCAGCAGCCCGGACAGGGGAGGCACTGAAGCTTTCTTT. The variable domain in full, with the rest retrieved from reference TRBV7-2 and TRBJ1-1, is GAGVSQSPSNKVTEKGKDVELRCDPISGHTALYWYRQSLGQGLEFLIYFQGNSAPDKSGLPSDRFSAERTGGSVSTLTIQRTQQEDSAVYLCASSPDRGGTEAFFGQGTRLTVV.